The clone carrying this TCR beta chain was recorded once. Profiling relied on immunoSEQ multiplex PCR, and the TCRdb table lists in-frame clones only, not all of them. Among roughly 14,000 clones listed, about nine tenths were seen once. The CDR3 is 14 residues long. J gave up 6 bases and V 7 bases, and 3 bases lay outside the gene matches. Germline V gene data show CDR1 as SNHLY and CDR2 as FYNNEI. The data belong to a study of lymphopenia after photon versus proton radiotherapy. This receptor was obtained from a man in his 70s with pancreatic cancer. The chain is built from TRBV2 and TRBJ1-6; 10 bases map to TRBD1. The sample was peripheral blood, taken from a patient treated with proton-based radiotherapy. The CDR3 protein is CASTRQGANSPLHF. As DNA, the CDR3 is TGTGCCAGCACTCGACAGGGGGCTAATTCACCCCTCCACTTT.